The 26 T cell receptor beta chains below were found in one sample sequenced in a study of human T cells and chemical hapten exposure. MiXCR was run by TCRdb on the RACE reads, yielding one entry per CDR3 protein. The sample has over 130,000 distinct CDR3 sequences, approximately 10% seen once. Time point described: patch test 2, 6 weeks after DPC sensitization. Treatment reported: therapeutic diphenylcyclopropenone sensitization with weekly scalp DPC. Source: whole blood, taken in connection with sensitization to the hapten diphenylcyclopropenone (DPC). Source of these receptors: a woman aged 45-65 years with alopecia areata. Some clones in this sample may be carry-over from other donors' samples.

This clonotype was counted between two and nine times. The J gene is TRBJ2-7, the V gene TRBV20-1; D is perhaps TRBD1 (5 bases). The V and J ends lost 0 bases and 0 bases respectively, with 12 bases between them. This CDR3 comprises 15 residues. The germline CDR1 and CDR2 sequences are DFQATT and SNEGSKA (reference sequence). CDR3 sequence: CSARDGHLSSYEQYF. In nucleotides, the CDR3 is TGCAGTGCTAGAGATGGACACCTGAGCTCCTACGAGCAGTACTTC.

This clonotype has more than one count but fewer than ten. This sequence joins TRBV7-3 and TRBJ2-1; D tentatively fits TRBD1 or TRBD2 (5 bases each). This CDR3 has 17 residues. The germline V gene has CDR1 SGHTA and CDR2 FQGTGA. V was pared by 4 bases and J by 4 bases, with 20 bases between. CDR3 DNA sequence: TGTGCCAGCAGCTCCCTCGGCGCGGGTCAGGGATACAATGAGCAGTTCTTC. Its protein is CASSSLGAGQGYNEQFF.

This chain uses TRBV6-1 with TRBJ1-5; D gene unclear. The CDR3 spans 13 residues. The germline CDR1 and CDR2 sequences are MNHNS and SASEGT. The germline V and J ends were trimmed by 8 bases and 4 bases, with 12 bases remaining between them. CDR3 sequence: CASAWSINQPQHF. CDR3 coding DNA: TGTGCCAGCGCCTGGTCCATTAATCAGCCCCAGCATTTT.

V and J are TRBV19 and TRBJ2-7, with 11 nucleotides matching TRBD2. Trimming cost V 5 bases and J 0 bases; bases outside gene matches: 6. The CDR3 contains 16 residues. The germline gives CDR1 LNHDA, CDR2 SQIVND (reference sequence). DNA for the CDR3: TGTGCCAGTAGTGCATCGGGACTAGCGGCCTCCTACGAGCAGTACTTC. This sequence encodes CASSASGLAASYEQYF.

The V gene is TRBV19, the J gene TRBJ1-5; no clear D. Germline V lookup: CDR1 LNHDA, CDR2 SQIVND (reference sequence). The CDR3 contains 14 residues. V dropped 3 bases and J dropped 0 bases, with 6 bases sitting between them. The CDR3 DNA reads TGTGCCAGTAGTATCAGTAATAGCAATCAGCCCCAGCATTTT. Residues: CASSISNSNQPQHF.

The V and J genes are TRBV5-1 and TRBJ2-3; weak D call: TRBD1 (5 bases). Looked up from germline, CDR1 is SGHRS and CDR2 is YFSETQ. This CDR3 contains 14 residues. V lost 3 bases and J 6 bases, leaving 14 bases between the germline ends. Here the CDR3 DNA reads TGCGCCAGCAGCTCCCAGGGAATCTGGGATACGCAGTATTTT. Its translation: CASSSQGIWDTQYF. Full variable domain (rest looked up from reference TRBV5-1 and TRBJ2-3): KAGVTQTPRYLIKTRGQQVTLSCSPISGHRSVSWYQQTPGQGLQFLFEYFSETQRNKGNFPGRFSGRQFSNSRSEMNVSTLELGDSALYLCASSSQGIWDTQYFGPGTRLTVL.

This clonotype came up a few times. The chain is built from TRBV5-6 and TRBJ1-1; D call uncertain. The ends were cut back, 4 bases at V and 10 bases at J, with 11 bases in the middle. This CDR3 is 11 amino acids long. Per germline, CDR1 SGHDT and CDR2 YYEEEE. The CDR3 loop is CASSLGPGAFF. The CDR3 coding sequence is TGTGCCAGCAGCCTTGGGCCGGGAGCTTTCTTT. Full variable domain (remainder filled in from reference TRBV5-6 and TRBJ1-1): DAGVTQSPTHLIKTRGQQVTLRCSPKSGHDTVSWYQQALGQGPQFIFQYYEEEERQRGNFPDRFSGHQFPNYSSELNVNALLLGDSALYLCASSLGPGAFFGQGTRLTVV.

The genes are TRBV27 and TRBJ2-2, with 8 nucleotides matching TRBD1. The J segment lost 4 bases and the V segment lost 8 bases, leaving 6 bases of the junction unmatched. Germline loops: CDR1 MNHEY, CDR2 SMNVEV (reference sequence). CDR3 length: 14 amino acids. The CDR3 nucleotides are TGTGCCAGCCACCTCACAGGGGGCACCGGGGAGCTGTTTTTT. Residues: CASHLTGGTGELFF.

This clonotype appeared a few times. This chain links TRBV7-9 with TRBJ2-5; the D is unclear. The CDR3 totals 14 residues. Trimming removed 0 bases at V and 5 bases at J, with 10 bases between. Looked up from germline, CDR1 is SEHNR and CDR2 is FQNEAQ (reference sequence). CDR3 DNA sequence: TGTGCCAGCAGCTTAGCGAGTACGACGGAGACCCAGTACTTC. It codes for CASSLASTTETQYF.

This clonotype was recorded a few times. The gene calls are TRBV30 and TRBJ2-2, with D perhaps matching TRBD2 (7 bases). V lost 2 bases and J 9 bases, leaving 16 bases between the germline ends. CDR3 length: 14 amino acids. The germline V gene has CDR1 GTSNPN and CDR2 SVGIG (reference sequence). The CDR3 sequence is CAWSPWAGARELFF. The CDR3 nucleotides read TGTGCCTGGAGTCCTTGGGCGGGGGCCCGGGAGCTGTTTTTT.

This clonotype was observed at least ten times. An end of the junction differs from the germline gene, which may be a read error. This sequence joins TRBV5-5 and TRBJ1-5, with 9 nucleotides matching TRBD1. The CDR3 has 15 amino acids. Germline V gives CDR1 SGHKS, CDR2 YYEKEE (reference sequence). CDR3 sequence reads: CASSLDRGGNQPQHF. The DNA for the CDR3 is TGTGCCAGCAGTTTGGACAGGGGAGGAAATCAGCCCCAGCATTTT.

J is TRBJ1-2 and V is TRBV6-2 or TRBV6-3; D gene ambiguous. The V end lost 2 bases, the J end lost 4 bases, and 8 bases lay between the germline ends. The germline V gene encodes CDR1 MNHEY and CDR2 SVGEGT. This CDR3 spans 13 amino acids. DNA of the CDR3: TGTGCCAGCAGTTACGGGCAGCTCTATGGCTACACCTTC. Encoded protein: CASSYGQLYGYTF.

Many counts were recorded for this clonotype. The chain is built from TRBV25-1 and TRBJ2-7; D possibly corresponds to TRBD2 (6 bases). V lost 7 bases and J 3 bases, leaving 7 bases between the germline ends. This CDR3 has 11 amino acids. Germline V lookup: CDR1 MGHDK, CDR2 SYGVNS. The CDR3 DNA follows: TGTGCCAGCATTAGCGGCTACGAGCAGTACTTC. This translates into CASISGYEQYF.

This chain connects TRBV9 to TRBJ2-5; TRBD2 might be the D (5 bases). The CDR3 spans 14 residues. The germline V gene has CDR1 SGDLS and CDR2 YYNGEE. The V end was cut by 0 bases, the J end by 2 bases, with 8 bases between. The CDR3 DNA is TGTGCCAGCAGCGTAGGACCGGGACAAGAGACCCAGTACTTC. Amino acid sequence: CASSVGPGQETQYF.

This clonotype was counted many times. V and J are TRBV7-9 and TRBJ2-7; the D gene could be TRBD1 or TRBD2 (6 bases each). There are 15 residues in the CDR3. Germline V CDR1 and CDR2: SEHNR, FQNEAQ (reference sequence). Trimming pared 5 bases from V and 0 bases from J, leaving 14 bases between. The CDR3 reads CASSRGPTFSYEQYF. The CDR3, as DNA: TGTGCCAGCAGCCGGGGGCCCACCTTCTCCTACGAGCAGTACTTC. Using reference TRBV7-9 and TRBJ2-7 for the parts outside the CDR3, the full variable domain is DTGVSQNPRHKITKRGQNVTFRCDPISEHNRLYWYRQTLGQGPEFLTYFQNEAQLEKSRLLSDRFSAERPKGSFSTLEIQRTEQGDSAMYLCASSRGPTFSYEQYFGPGTRLTVT.

CDR3 protein: CSAVMGANEKLFF. CDR3 DNA sequence: TGCAGTGCCGTAATGGGGGCTAATGAAAAACTGTTTTTT. This chain uses TRBV20-1 with TRBJ1-4; perhaps TRBD1 as D (5 bases). The V end lost 6 bases, the J end lost 3 bases, and 11 bases lay between the germline ends. This CDR3 is built from 13 residues. Per germline, CDR1 DFQATT and CDR2 SNEGSKA (reference sequence).

This clonotype has just a few counts. The rearrangement joins TRBV4-3 to TRBJ2-1; D unclear. Trimming shortened V by 2 bases and J by 7 bases, and 12 bases separated the two germline ends. Germline lookup yields CDR1 LGHNA and CDR2 YSLEER. The CDR3 consists of 14 residues. The CDR3: CASSQLLQINEQFF. The CDR3 region has the DNA TGCGCCAGCAGCCAACTACTTCAAATTAATGAGCAGTTCTTC.

This clonotype was counted ten times or more. The rearrangement uses TRBV9 and TRBJ2-7; 12 bases fit TRBD2. The V gene end was trimmed by 0 bases and the J gene end by 3 bases; junction bases not matched to a gene: 4. There are 16 residues in the CDR3. Germline-derived CDR1 and CDR2 are SGDLS and YYNGEE. This CDR3 reads CASSVEPSGRVYEQYF. CDR3 DNA: TGTGCCAGCAGCGTAGAGCCTAGCGGGAGGGTCTACGAGCAGTACTTC.

The sample holds a few counts of this clonotype. The chain uses TRBV6-5 and TRBJ2-6; D not certain. Looked up from germline, CDR1 is MNHEY and CDR2 is SVGAGI. V was cut by 6 bases and J by 1 base, with 10 bases left in between. This CDR3 contains 15 residues. CDR3 coding DNA: TGTGCCAGCAGGATCGCGGCGTCTGGGGCCAACGTCCTGACTTTC. Translation gives CASRIAASGANVLTF.

The chain combines TRBV12-3 or TRBV12-4 with TRBJ1-5; 8 bases fit TRBD1. V gave up 3 bases and J gave up 7 bases; unmatched junction bases: 5. The CDR3 contains 14 residues. The CDR3 here is CASSFGQGVQPQHF. The CDR3 DNA follows: TGTGCCAGCAGTTTCGGACAGGGTGTACAGCCCCAGCATTTT.

In this sample, this clonotype turned up many times. This rearrangement joins TRBV7-6 to TRBJ2-7, with 8 positions matching TRBD1. V gave up 3 bases and J gave up 3 bases; unmatched junction bases: 1. The CDR3 is 13 amino acids. Per germline, CDR1 SGHVS and CDR2 FNYEAQ. For the CDR3, the DNA is TGTGCCAGCAGCTTTGGACAGGGCTACGAGCAGTACTTC. Residues: CASSFGQGYEQYF.

The chain has TRBV6-2 or TRBV6-3 and TRBJ2-7; 9 bases match TRBD2. The V segment lost 6 bases and the J segment 0 bases; nucleotides outside the gene matches: 3. Germline-derived CDR1 and CDR2 are MNHEY and SVGEGT. The CDR3 runs to 14 residues. CDR3 amino acids: CASRSAGGSYEQYF. CDR3 sequence (DNA): TGTGCCAGCAGATCAGCGGGGGGCTCCTACGAGCAGTACTTC.

A few counts support this clonotype. The chain combines TRBV12-3 or TRBV12-4 with TRBJ2-1, with 12 positions matching TRBD2. The CDR3 extends over 16 amino acids. With V trimmed by 2 bases and J by 8 bases, 7 bases remained unmatched. CDR3 protein: CASSLPLAGGGHEQFF. The CDR3 region has the DNA TGTGCCAGCAGTTTACCGCTAGCGGGAGGGGGGCATGAGCAGTTCTTC.

This clonotype was found a few times. J is TRBJ2-3 and V is TRBV5-5, with 8 nucleotides matching TRBD2. Losses at the gene ends were 2 bases for V and 1 base for J; bases not matched to a gene: 3. The CDR3 totals 15 residues. CDR1 is SGHKS, CDR2 YYEKEE, per germline (reference sequence). The CDR3 protein is CASSLIAGRTDTQYF. For the CDR3, the DNA is TGTGCCAGCAGCTTAATAGCGGGACGCACAGATACGCAGTATTTT. Full variable domain (remainder filled in from reference TRBV5-5 and TRBJ2-3): DAGVTQSPTHLIKTRGQQVTLRCSPISGHKSVSWYQQVLGQGPQFIFQYYEKEERGRGNFPDRFSARQFPNYSSELNVNALLLGDSALYLCASSLIAGRTDTQYFGPGTRLTVL.

In this sample, this clonotype turned up a few times. The chain has TRBV7-3 and TRBJ2-3; 7 nucleotides line up with TRBD2. Germline lookup yields CDR1 SGHTA and CDR2 FQGTGA. After removal of 5 bases from V and 4 bases from J, the junction contained 12 bases not matched to a gene. There are 16 residues in the CDR3. CDR3 sequence reads: CASSVAGRAAADTQYF. The CDR3 coding sequence is TGTGCCAGCAGCGTGGCGGGGAGGGCCGCAGCAGATACGCAGTATTTT.

The gene calls are TRBV7-9 and TRBJ2-1; 12 bases line up with TRBD2. Germline V gives CDR1 SEHNR, CDR2 FQNEAQ (reference sequence). CDR3 length: 16 residues. V was clipped by 5 bases and J by 2 bases; unmatched bases: 4. CDR3 sequence reads: CASSRASGRAYNEQFF. Here the CDR3 DNA reads TGTGCCAGCAGCCGCGCTAGCGGGAGGGCCTACAATGAGCAGTTCTTC.